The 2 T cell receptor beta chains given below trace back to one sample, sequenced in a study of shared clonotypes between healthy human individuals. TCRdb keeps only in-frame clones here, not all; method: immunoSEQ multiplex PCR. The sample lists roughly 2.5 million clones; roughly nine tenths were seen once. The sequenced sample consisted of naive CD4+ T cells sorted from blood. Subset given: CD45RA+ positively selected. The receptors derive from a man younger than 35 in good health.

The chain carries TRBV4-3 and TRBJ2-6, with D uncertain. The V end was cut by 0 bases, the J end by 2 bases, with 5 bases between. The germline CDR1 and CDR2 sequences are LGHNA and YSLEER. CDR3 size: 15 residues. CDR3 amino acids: CASSQDWAGANVLTF. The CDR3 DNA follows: TGCGCCAGCAGCCAAGATTGGGCTGGGGCCAACGTCCTGACTTTC.

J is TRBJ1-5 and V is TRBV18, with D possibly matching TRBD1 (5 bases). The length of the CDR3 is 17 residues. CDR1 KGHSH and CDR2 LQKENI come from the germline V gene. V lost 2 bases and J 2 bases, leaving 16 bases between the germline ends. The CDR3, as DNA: TGTGCCAGCTCACCAGTGGGCCAGGGCGTTGGCAATCAGCCCCAGCATTTT. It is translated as CASSPVGQGVGNQPQHF.